The next 27 T cell receptor beta chains were all read from a single sample in a study of read filtering for tumor transcriptome and immune sequencing. The library was built from about 400 ng RNA with molecular barcoded adaptors for alpha/delta and beta/gamma chains. MiXCR, applied by TCRdb to the reads, yields one record per CDR3 protein. The data show 15,000 to 20,000 distinct CDR3 sequences, roughly 23% seen once. The specimen sequenced was a population of CD138-negative cells sorted from bone marrow. These receptors all come from a donor at least 40 years old with multiple myeloma.

This rearrangement joins TRBV30 to TRBJ2-1; possible D gene TRBD2, 6 bases. This CDR3 is built from 13 residues. Per the germline V gene, CDR1 is GTSNPN and CDR2 is SVGIG (reference sequence). With 4 bases removed from V and 5 bases from J, the gap between germline ends came to 12 bases. For the CDR3, the DNA is TGTGCCTGGACCGGGCGGGGCAACAATGAGCAGTTCTTC. Translated, it gives CAWTGRGNNEQFF.

There are many counts of this clonotype. V is TRBV6-2 or TRBV6-3 and J is TRBJ2-7; TRBD2 aligns across 8 bases. This CDR3 region has 14 residues. V lost 5 bases, J lost 4 bases, and 7 bases stayed unmatched. Germline values: CDR1 MNHEY, CDR2 SVGEGT. CDR3 bases: TGTGCCAGCAGTACCACTAGCGGACCTTACGAGCAGTACTTC. This codes for CASSTTSGPYEQYF.

This clonotype was found many times. The chain uses TRBV29-1 and TRBJ2-1, with D hard to call. In germline, CDR1 is SQVTM, CDR2 ANQGSEA. The CDR3 sequence is 13 residues long. Deletions cut 5 bases from V and 7 bases from J, with 15 bases between. CDR3 DNA sequence: TGCAGCGTTCAAAAAGACACCTCAAATGAGCAGTTCTTC. Protein product: CSVQKDTSNEQFF.

In this sample, this clonotype turned up many times. V is TRBV6-2 or TRBV6-3 and J is TRBJ1-1, with D tentatively TRBD1 (6 bases). The CDR3 contains 16 residues. Deletions cut 2 bases from V and 4 bases from J, with 17 bases between. CDR1 MNHEY and CDR2 SVGEGT come from the germline V gene. CDR3 DNA: TGTGCCAGCAGTTACGTAAGAGGCAGGGGTGGCACTGAAGCTTTCTTT. It translates to CASSYVRGRGGTEAFF.

In this sample, this clonotype turned up a few times. The CDR3 coding sequence is TGCAGCGTTTGGACCTCCCCGAGTCACGAGCAGTACTTC. Translation: CSVWTSPSHEQYF. This chain uses TRBV29-1 with TRBJ2-7, with D hard to call. Deletions cut 5 bases from V and 5 bases from J, with 16 bases between. The CDR3 length is 13 residues. Looked up from germline, CDR1 is SQVTM and CDR2 is ANQGSEA.

This clonotype occurred a few times. This could be a read error, since a much larger clone is one nucleotide away. This sequence joins TRBV20-1 and TRBJ2-1, with 10 nucleotides matching TRBD2. In germline, CDR1 is DFQATT, CDR2 SNEGSKA (reference sequence). The CDR3 totals 13 residues. J lost 5 bases, V lost 6 bases, and 4 bases had no gene match. The CDR3 nucleotides read TGCAGTGCAAGGACTAGCGGCAACAATGAGCAGTTCTTC. Translation gives CSARTSGNNEQFF.

This clonotype was seen at least ten times. V and J are TRBV29-1 and TRBJ2-1; 10 bases are shared with TRBD2. CDR3 length equals 13 residues. J was trimmed by 5 bases and V by 4 bases; bases with no gene match: 2. CDR1 and CDR2 (germline): SQVTM, ANQGSEA. CDR3 in amino acids: CSVGTSGHNEQFF. CDR3 bases: TGCAGCGTTGGGACTAGCGGCCACAATGAGCAGTTCTTC.

The rearrangement uses TRBV30 and TRBJ2-3; D is uncertain. The CDR3 runs 12 residues. The germline CDR1 and CDR2 sequences are GTSNPN and SVGIG (reference sequence). Deletions cut 0 bases from V and 8 bases from J, with 9 bases between. CDR3 in amino acids: CAWSVGPATQYF. The CDR3 DNA reads TGTGCCTGGAGTGTAGGTCCAGCTACGCAGTATTTT.

This clonotype was picked up many times. The gene calls are TRBV7-2 and TRBJ2-2, with 7 bases aligning to TRBD2. The CDR3 loop spans 15 amino acids. With 2 bases clipped from V and 6 bases from J, the junction kept 6 bases outside the gene matches. Germline assignment: CDR1 SGHTA and CDR2 FQGNSA. The CDR3 DNA reads TGTGCCAGCAGCTTACGGGAGGAGGGCCCCGGGGAGCTGTTTTTT. Translated, it gives CASSLREEGPGELFF.

About this clonotype itself: With a much larger clone just one base away, this may be a read error. V usage is TRBV18 and J usage is TRBJ2-1, with D unclear. CDR3 size: 12 residues. The germline V gene has CDR1 KGHSH and CDR2 LQKENI. The CDR3 region is CGSSPNNNEQFF. The CDR3 coding sequence is TGTGGCAGCTCACCCAATAACAATGAGCAGTTCTTC.

This clonotype was counted at least ten times. The genes are TRBV7-9 and TRBJ2-7; D ambiguous. Germline V gene sequence: CDR1 SEHNR, CDR2 FQNEAQ (reference sequence). This CDR3 spans 12 amino acids. V lost 4 bases, J lost 6 bases, and 10 bases lay in between. CDR3 DNA sequence: TGTGCCAGCAGCTCTCAGGTGGGCGAGCAGTACTTC. The encoded protein is CASSSQVGEQYF. Using reference TRBV7-9 and TRBJ2-7 for the parts outside the CDR3, the full variable domain is DTGVSQNPRHKITKRGQNVTFRCDPISEHNRLYWYRQTLGQGPEFLTYFQNEAQLEKSRLLSDRFSAERPKGSFSTLEIQRTEQGDSAMYLCASSSQVGEQYFGPGTRLTVT.

Regarding this clonotype: A much more abundant neighbour one base away suggests this may be a read error. This chain connects TRBV12-3 or TRBV12-4 to TRBJ2-1; 8 bases are shared with TRBD2. With 7 bases clipped from V and 11 bases from J, the junction kept 10 bases outside the gene matches. This CDR3 contains 13 residues. CDR3 sequence reads: CASNLAGRFKQFF. CDR3 bases: TGTGCCAGCAACTTAGCGGGAAGGTTTAAGCAGTTCTTC.

The chain is built from TRBV28 and TRBJ1-2; tentatively, D is TRBD1 (5 bases). The CDR3 contains 16 residues. Germline V CDR1 and CDR2: MDHEN, SYDVKM. The ends were cut back, 10 bases at V and 5 bases at J, with 26 bases in the middle. For the CDR3, the DNA is TGTGCCACCGAAGGACGGGATAATACTGGGGCTTATGGCTACACCTTC. Its protein is CATEGRDNTGAYGYTF.

Turning to this clonotype: A read error may be the cause here, since a much bigger clone is one base away. The chain is built from TRBV5-4 and TRBJ2-1; perhaps TRBD1 as D (7 bases). Germline lookup yields CDR1 SGHNT and CDR2 YYREEE (reference sequence). The CDR3 totals 14 residues. Trimming pared 7 bases from V and 5 bases from J, leaving 16 bases between. The CDR3 nucleotides read TGTGCCAGCGGCCAGGGGGGTCGTGACAATGAGCAGTTCTTC. The encoded protein is CASGQGGRDNEQFF.

The V gene is TRBV29-1, the J gene TRBJ2-5, with 12 positions matching TRBD2. The V segment lost 7 bases and the J segment 4 bases; nucleotides outside the gene matches: 7. Germline V gives CDR1 SQVTM, CDR2 ANQGSEA. The CDR3 length is 14 residues. CDR3 coding DNA: TGCAGCGCCCCTCCGACTAGCGGGAGAGAGACCCAGTACTTC. Its translation: CSAPPTSGRETQYF.

This clonotype appeared a few times. The rearrangement joins TRBV6-4 to TRBJ1-2; 7 bases match TRBD1. From germline, CDR1 is MRHNA and CDR2 SNTAGT. The CDR3 totals 13 residues. The junction had 5 bases not matched to a gene; V was cut back by 6 bases and J by 4 bases. This CDR3 reads CASRAGQAYGYTF. The CDR3 nucleotides read TGTGCCAGCAGAGCTGGACAGGCCTATGGCTACACCTTC.

This chain's CDR3 is CASSQDIRTHNEQFF. CDR3 DNA: TGTGCCAGCAGCCAAGATATCAGGACCCACAATGAGCAGTTCTTC. The chain combines TRBV3-1 with TRBJ2-1; D gene unclear. CDR1 LGHDT and CDR2 YNNKEL come from the germline V gene (reference sequence). The ends were cut back, 0 bases at V and 5 bases at J, with 11 bases in the middle. The CDR3 has 15 residues.

This clonotype was picked up many times. The V call is TRBV28, the J call TRBJ2-7; D is undetermined. The CDR3 is 14 amino acids. The germline V gene has CDR1 MDHEN and CDR2 SYDVKM. The ends were cut back, 1 base at V and 3 bases at J, with 10 bases in the middle. Written as DNA, the CDR3 is TGTGCCAGCAGTTTATTCGGGCAGAACTACGAGCAGTACTTC. This codes for CASSLFGQNYEQYF.

With respect to this clonotype: This may be a read error, as it is one base from a much larger clone. The chain has TRBV5-1 and TRBJ2-7; the match to TRBD2 covers 13 bases. Germline values: CDR1 SGHRS, CDR2 YFSETQ. The CDR3 spans 16 residues. Written as DNA, the CDR3 is TGCGCCAGCAGCTCAGGACTAGCGGGAGCTCTAGGGGAGCAGTGCTTC. Its protein product is CASSSGLAGALGEQCF.

The chain couples TRBV7-9 to TRBJ1-4; D call uncertain. V was pared by 5 bases and J by 3 bases, with 7 bases between. Germline values: CDR1 SEHNR, CDR2 FQNEAQ (reference sequence). The CDR3 runs to 13 residues. Here the CDR3 reads CASSRQANEKLFF. The CDR3 DNA sequence: TGTGCCAGCAGCCGTCAAGCTAATGAAAAACTGTTTTTT.

Ten or more counts support this clonotype. The chain combines TRBV29-1 with TRBJ1-1; 8 bases map to TRBD1. CDR1 is SQVTM, CDR2 ANQGSEA, per germline. Trimming removed 5 bases from V and 0 bases from J; junction bases left unmatched: 5. The length of the CDR3 is 14 residues. CDR3 DNA: TGCAGCGTTCGAAAGGGACAGGTGAACACTGAAGCTTTCTTT. Translating it yields CSVRKGQVNTEAFF.

This clonotype was recorded at least ten times. The chain has TRBV20-1 and TRBJ2-1, with 9 bases that match TRBD2. Germline-derived CDR1 and CDR2 are DFQATT and SNEGSKA (reference sequence). V gave up 4 bases and J gave up 1 base; unmatched junction bases: 5. The CDR3 sequence is 15 residues long. CDR3 region: CSATLTSGSYNEQFF. The CDR3 DNA reads TGCAGTGCTACCTTGACTAGCGGATCCTACAATGAGCAGTTCTTC.

This clonotype was detected ten times or more. The V gene is TRBV28, the J gene TRBJ2-3; 8 bases line up with TRBD2. The V and J ends lost 4 bases and 2 bases, in that order; junction bases with no gene match: 8. In germline, CDR1 is MDHEN, CDR2 SYDVKM. The CDR3 has 16 amino acids. The CDR3 is CASSSPGLGNTDTQYF. The CDR3 DNA reads as TGTGCCAGCAGTTCCCCGGGACTAGGGAACACAGATACGCAGTATTTT.

In its sample, this clonotype was seen many times. This rearrangement joins TRBV5-1 to TRBJ2-7; 10 nucleotides match TRBD2. This CDR3 comprises 14 residues. Germline CDR1 is SGHRS and CDR2 is YFSETQ. J was trimmed by 4 bases and V by 3 bases; bases with no gene match: 4. The CDR3 DNA is TGCGCCAGCAGCTCTGGACTAGCGGAGTACGAGCAGTACTTC. This codes for CASSSGLAEYEQYF.

This clonotype has a count of ten or more. The chain links TRBV14 to TRBJ2-7, with D possibly being TRBD1 (5 bases). Trimming removed 4 bases at V and 3 bases at J, with 10 bases between. Germline-derived CDR1 and CDR2 are SGHDN and FVKESK. The CDR3 length is 13 residues. CDR3 loop: CASSLQEYYEQYF. The DNA for the CDR3 is TGTGCCAGCAGCCTACAGGAATACTACGAGCAGTACTTC.

At least ten counts were recorded for this clonotype. This chain connects TRBV28 to TRBJ2-1, with D unclear. Germline loops: CDR1 MDHEN, CDR2 SYDVKM. Deletions cut 3 bases from V and 9 bases from J, with 9 bases between. The CDR3 has 12 residues. Written as DNA, the CDR3 is TGTGCCAGCAGTTTCACCCAGATTGAGCAGTTCTTC. Protein product: CASSFTQIEQFF.

As for this clonotype: A far bigger clonotype differs at one base, so this is likely a read error. CDR3 sequence (DNA): TGTGCCAGCAGCTTACGTTCACAGGAATATCTCTCCTACAATGAGCAGCTCTTC. This sequence encodes CASSLRSQEYLSYNEQLF. The chain recombines TRBV5-8 with TRBJ2-1, with D possibly matching TRBD1 (5 bases). Germline V CDR1 and CDR2: SGHTS, YDEGEE. The CDR3 spans 18 residues. Full variable domain (remainder filled in from reference TRBV5-8 and TRBJ2-1): EAGVTQSPTHLIKTRGQQATLRCSPISGHTSVYWYQQALGLGLQFLLWYDEGEERNRGNFPPRFSGRQFPNYSSELNVNALELEDSALYLCASSLRSQEYLSYNEQLFGPGTRLTVL.